These T cell receptor beta chains were read from a single sample in a study of CD8 T cells in Susac syndrome. MiXCR, applied by TCRdb to the immunoSEQ multiplex PCR reads, yields one record per CDR3 protein. The sample contains approximately 110,000 distinct CDR3 sequences, 85% to 95% of which appear only once. Sequenced input: CD8+ T cells from PBMCs. The origin of the receptors is a human donor with multiple sclerosis. CDR3s include the opening cysteine and the closing phenylalanine or tryptophan. Fields, in order: clone size, J gene, V gene, D gene, CDR3 protein, CDR3 DNA. D genes are given only for firm matches. Rows may omit the clone size; those that give it use once, few, many or a size class.

NA | TRBJ2-2 | TRBV7-9 | NA | CASSSGGHGELFF | TGTGCCAGCAGCTCAGGAGGGCACGGGGAGCTGTTTTTT
NA | TRBJ1-1 | TRBV15 | TRBD1 | CATSLTGAREAFF | TGTGCCACCAGCCTCACAGGGGCTAGAGAAGCTTTCTTT
NA | TRBJ1-2 | TRBV4-2 | NA | CASSQGGTYGYTF | TGTGCCAGCAGCCAGGGGGGAACCTATGGCTACACCTTC
NA | TRBJ1-1 | TRBV24-1 | NA | CATSDGSYTEAFF | TGTGCCACCAGTGATGGTAGCTACACTGAAGCTTTCTTT
NA | TRBJ2-1 | TRBV6-5 | NA | CASSYRDNSGPYNEQFF | TGTGCCAGCAGTTACCGGGATAATAGCGGCCCCTACAATGAGCAGTTCTTC
NA | TRBJ1-1 | TRBV10-1 | TRBD1 | CASSDDRGLTEAFF | TGCGCCAGCAGTGATGACAGGGGGCTTACTGAAGCTTTCTTT
NA | TRBJ1-1 | TRBV9 | NA | CASSVGIMNTEAFF | TGTGCCAGCAGCGTAGGAATCATGAACACTGAAGCTTTCTTT
NA | TRBJ2-3 | TRBV13 | TRBD2 | CASSSLAGEPTDTQYF | TGTGCCAGCAGCTCTTTAGCGGGAGAACCCACAGATACGCAGTATTTT
NA | TRBJ1-1 | TRBV7-8 | NA | CASSYRVYITEAFF | TGTGCCAGCAGCTACAGGGTTTATATCACTGAAGCTTTCTTT
NA | TRBJ2-3 | TRBV27 | TRBD2 | CASRPVAGGRGTDTQYF | TGTGCCAGCAGACCCGTAGCGGGGGGAAGGGGCACAGATACGCAGTATTTT
NA | TRBJ1-2 | TRBV6-5 | NA | CASSYMWQGKKDGYTF | TGTGCCAGCAGTTACATGTGGCAGGGGAAAAAGGATGGCTACACCTTC
NA | TRBJ2-4 | TRBV28 | NA | CASRGPGWKNIQYF | TGTGCCAGCAGAGGTCCAGGGTGGAAAAACATTCAGTACTTC
NA | TRBJ2-1 | TRBV24-1 | TRBD2 | CATSDSTSGRGNEQFF | TGTGCCACCAGTGATTCGACTAGCGGGAGAGGTAATGAGCAGTTCTTC
once | TRBJ1-2 | TRBV27 | NA | CASSIGTSGDYGYTF | TGTGCCAGCAGCATAGGGACGTCCGGAGACTATGGCTACACCTTC
NA | TRBJ2-1 | TRBV27 | NA | CASRGPGHWSYNEQFF | TGTGCCAGCAGGGGGCCGGGACATTGGTCCTACAATGAGCAGTTCTTC
once | TRBJ2-1 | TRBV12-3/TRBV12-4 | TRBD1 | CASTKPGTGVNEQFF | TGTGCCAGCACCAAACCCGGGACAGGGGTCAATGAGCAGTTCTTC
NA | TRBJ2-1 | TRBV7-2 | NA | CASSLRRGAPYNEQFF | TGTGCCAGCAGCCTCCGGAGGGGCGCGCCCTACAATGAGCAGTTCTTC
NA | TRBJ1-2 | TRBV10-2 | NA | CATEGSPNYGYTF | TGCGCCACCGAGGGATCCCCGAACTATGGCTACACCTTC
NA | TRBJ2-5 | TRBV5-4 | TRBD2 | CASSGTSGSVETQYF | TGTGCCAGCAGCGGGACTAGCGGGAGCGTTGAGACCCAGTACTTC
once | TRBJ1-3 | TRBV4-1 | NA | CASSQEARLQPVRGNTIYF | TGCGCCAGCAGCCAAGAAGCCAGGCTACAACCCGTACGCGGAAACACCATATATTTT
NA | TRBJ1-5 | TRBV27 | TRBD1 | CASSYLTGDQPQHF | TGTGCCAGCAGTTACTTAACAGGGGATCAGCCCCAGCATTTT
NA | TRBJ2-3 | TRBV18 | NA | CASSPPGPDTQYF | TGTGCCAGCTCACCACCCGGCCCAGATACGCAGTATTTT
NA | TRBJ1-1 | TRBV5-1 | NA | CASSLKPRENTEAFF | TGCGCCAGCAGCTTAAAGCCTCGGGAGAACACTGAAGCTTTCTTT
NA | TRBJ2-1 | TRBV6-5 | NA | CASSLQGVGEQFF | TGTGCCAGCAGTCTACAGGGAGTGGGTGAGCAGTTCTTC
NA | TRBJ1-5 | TRBV12-5 | TRBD1 | CASGLFQGARQPQHF | TGTGCTAGTGGTTTGTTTCAGGGGGCCCGTCAGCCCCAGCATTTT
NA | TRBJ1-1 | TRBV5-1 | NA | CASSLMFSGNLNTEAFF | TGCGCCAGCAGCTTGATGTTTTCGGGAAACCTGAACACTGAAGCTTTCTTT
NA | TRBJ2-6 | TRBV25-1 | NA | CASIPGSGANVLTF | TGTGCCAGCATTCCAGGCTCTGGGGCCAACGTCCTGACTTTC
NA | TRBJ2-4 | TRBV7-3 | TRBD1 | CASSLTGGAGAKNIQYF | TGTGCCAGCAGCTTAACAGGGGGCGCGGGAGCCAAAAACATTCAGTACTTC
NA | TRBJ2-1 | TRBV4-2 | TRBD2 | CASSQKGLAGDNEQFF | TGTGCCAGCAGCCAAAAAGGACTAGCGGGAGACAATGAGCAGTTCTTC
NA | TRBJ2-1 | TRBV12-3/TRBV12-4 | TRBD2 | CASSTKGLAYEQFF | TGTGCCAGCAGTACAAAGGGACTAGCGTATGAGCAGTTCTTC
NA | TRBJ2-2 | TRBV6-1 | TRBD2 | CASRSGLAGENGELFF | TGTGCCAGCAGATCGGGACTAGCGGGGGAAAACGGGGAGCTGTTTTTT
NA | TRBJ2-5 | TRBV28 | TRBD2 | CASSSGGKETQYF | TGTGCCAGCAGCTCGGGGGGGAAAGAGACCCAGTACTTC
NA | TRBJ2-6 | TRBV5-1 | TRBD1 | CASSPGPGTGKGANVLTF | TGCGCCAGCAGCCCTGGTCCCGGGACAGGGAAAGGGGCCAACGTCCTGACTTTC
NA | TRBJ1-1 | TRBV6-1 | NA | CASSVRRDGNTEAFF | TGTGCCAGCAGTGTCCGGAGGGACGGGAACACTGAAGCTTTCTTT
NA | TRBJ2-1 | TRBV7-9 | NA | CASSRSRGETSF | TGTGCCAGCAGCCGGAGTCGAGGGGAGACGAGCTTC
NA | TRBJ1-5 | TRBV20-1 | TRBD1 | CSARNTGGSTQPQHF | TGCAGTGCTAGAAATACAGGGGGCTCGACTCAGCCCCAGCATTTT